The next 21 T cell receptor beta chains were all read from a single sample in a study of post-analysis software for immune sequencing data. Study results and limitations: Patients had higher frequencies than controls of roughly 5 TRBV segments, including TRBV5-6, TRBV5-1 and TRBV20-1.

These receptors lack a known antigen. The authors incorporated unique molecular identifiers into the TCR beta cDNA libraries. TCRdb redid the calling of the PCR reads with MiXCR, one entry per CDR3 protein. Of a few hundred thousand distinct CDR3 sequences listed, about 38% are singletons. Sequenced: blood. These receptors were collected from a girl aged 10 to 17 with multiple sclerosis.

The CDR3 DNA is TGTGCCAGCAGCGCTCCCGCCGGGGAGCTGTTTTTT. It yields the protein CASSAPAGELFF. The V gene is TRBV7-2, the J gene TRBJ2-2; D gene ambiguous. Looked up from germline, CDR1 is SGHTA and CDR2 is FQGNSA. The germline V and J ends were trimmed by 5 bases and 6 bases, with 7 bases remaining between them. The CDR3 loop spans 12 amino acids.

This clonotype was seen repeatedly, ten times or more. The chain employs TRBV20-1 and TRBJ2-3, with TRBD2 matching over 8 bases. V trimming: 5 bases; J trimming: 2 bases; junction bases outside the gene matches: 6. Germline V gene sequence: CDR1 DFQATT, CDR2 SNEGSKA (reference sequence). CDR3 size: 14 residues. CDR3 sequence: CSAAGGGFTDTQYF. The DNA of the CDR3 is TGCAGTGCTGCCGGGGGGGGCTTCACAGATACGCAGTATTTT.

On this clonotype: The junction does not match germline at one end; this may be a read error. This chain connects TRBV2 to TRBJ2-1; D perhaps matches TRBD2 (6 bases). From germline, CDR1 is SNHLY and CDR2 FYNNEI. The CDR3 has 15 amino acids. CDR3: CASTENSGTGLEQFF. In DNA form, the CDR3 reads TGTGCCAGCACTGAAAACTCCGGGACTGGCCTAGAGCAGTTCTTC.

Here the CDR3 reads CATSRDVTGGGGYTF. DNA of the CDR3: TGTGCCACCAGCAGAGATGTGACAGGGGGAGGCGGCTACACCTTC. The V and J genes are TRBV15 and TRBJ1-2; 9 bases map to TRBD1. Trimming cost V 0 bases and J 8 bases; bases outside gene matches: 7. This CDR3 contains 15 residues. The germline V gene has CDR1 LNHNV and CDR2 YYDKDF (reference sequence).

Worth noting for this clonotype: Possible read error: a much larger clone is one base away. The genes are TRBV24-1 and TRBJ2-5; D unclear. The CDR3 consists of 12 residues. Germline CDR1 is KGHDR and CDR2 is SFDVKD. The CDR3, as DNA: TGTGTCACTATGGGCGGACAAGAGACCCAGTACTTC. Its protein is CVTMGGQETQYF.

This clonotype was seen more than once but under ten times. The chain uses TRBV5-8 and TRBJ1-5, with TRBD1 matching 8 bases. Germline CDR1 is SGHTS and CDR2 is YDEGEE. This CDR3 comprises 15 residues. V dropped 4 bases and J dropped 2; count of bases not matched to a gene: 5. CDR3 sequence (DNA): TGTGCCAGCAGCCCAGGACAGGGTCGCAATCAGCCCCAGCATTTT. It specifies CASSPGQGRNQPQHF.

This clonotype came up once. V usage is TRBV7-2 and J usage is TRBJ2-5; TRBD2 matches 8 bases. There are 15 residues in the CDR3. The V gene end was trimmed by 1 base and the J gene end by 5 bases; junction bases not matched to a gene: 6. Per the germline V gene, CDR1 is SGHTA and CDR2 is FQGNSA. CDR3 in amino acids: CASSLGSGGPETQYF. CDR3 nucleotide sequence: TGTGCCAGCAGCTTAGGAAGCGGGGGTCCGGAGACCCAGTACTTC. Looking up the rest from reference TRBV7-2 and TRBJ2-5 gives the full variable domain: GAGVSQSPSNKVTEKGKDVELRCDPISGHTALYWYRQSLGQGLEFLIYFQGNSAPDKSGLPSDRFSAERTGGSVSTLTIQRTQQEDSAVYLCASSLGSGGPETQYFGPGTRLLVL.

In this sample, this clonotype turned up many times. This chain links TRBV10-3 with TRBJ2-3; D is ambiguous. There are 13 residues in the CDR3. Germline V gene sequence: CDR1 ENHRY, CDR2 SYGVKD. V was shortened by 2 bases and J by 4 bases, with 7 bases between the two germline ends. The CDR3 spells CAISEVSADTQYF. The CDR3 bases are TGTGCCATCAGTGAGGTTTCGGCAGATACGCAGTATTTT.

This clonotype came up many times. V and J are TRBV4-1 and TRBJ2-2; tentative D call: TRBD2 (5 bases). Per germline, CDR1 MGHRA and CDR2 YSYEKL. V was shortened by 7 bases and J by 0 bases, with 18 bases between the two germline ends. The CDR3 sequence is 17 residues long. CDR3 protein: CASTTSDAGPNTGELFF. CDR3 bases: TGCGCCAGCACCACCTCGGACGCGGGCCCGAACACCGGGGAGCTGTTTTTT.

This clonotype showed up many times. The chain links TRBV12-3 or TRBV12-4 to TRBJ2-6, with D hard to call. The CDR3 length is 14 residues. V dropped 10 bases and J dropped 1 base, with 11 bases sitting between them. CDR3 DNA sequence: TGTGCCACCAAGCCGGGTTCTGGGGCCAACGTCCTGACTTTC. Translated: CATKPGSGANVLTF.

This chain joins TRBV27 and TRBJ2-5, with 9 positions matching TRBD2. TRBJ2-7 matches the DNA end more closely, so the J call is doubtful. Germline V lookup: CDR1 MNHEY, CDR2 SMNVEV (reference sequence). CDR3 length equals 19 residues. CDR3: CASSLNRGPGFLAGYEQYF. CDR3 nucleotides: TGTGCCAGCAGTTTAAACAGGGGTCCAGGTTTTCTAGCGGGATACGAGCAGTACTTC.

This clonotype was seen at least ten times. This rearrangement joins TRBV29-1 to TRBJ1-1; D uncertain. The germline CDR1 and CDR2 sequences are SQVTM and ANQGSEA. Trimming shortened V by 6 bases and J by 2 bases, and 10 bases separated the two germline ends. The CDR3 is 12 amino acids. CDR3 in DNA: TGCAGCGTAGATGTCCAAAACACTGAAGCTTTCTTT. It yields the protein CSVDVQNTEAFF.

There are many counts of this clonotype. This chain uses TRBV6-2 or TRBV6-3 with TRBJ2-7; possibly TRBD1 for D (5 bases). CDR3 length equals 13 residues. The germline gives CDR1 MNHEY, CDR2 SVGEGT. V lost 0 bases, J lost 3 bases, and 6 bases lay in between. Written as DNA, the CDR3 is TGTGCCAGCAGTTACTCAGGGGTCTACGAGCAGTACTTC. It encodes CASSYSGVYEQYF.

The chain carries TRBV5-1 and TRBJ1-5; D remains ambiguous. V lost 2 bases, J lost 4 bases, and 1 base lay in between. This CDR3 is 11 amino acids long. Germline V gene sequence: CDR1 SGHRS, CDR2 YFSETQ. CDR3 nucleotide sequence: TGCGCCAGCAGCTTAAATCAGCCCCAGCATTTT. Translated, it gives CASSLNQPQHF.

This clonotype was picked up many times. V usage is TRBV7-8 and J usage is TRBJ2-7; weak D call: TRBD1 (6 bases). In germline, CDR1 is SGHVS, CDR2 FQNEAQ. V was cut by 1 base and J by 3 bases, with 10 bases left in between. The CDR3 runs 14 residues. The CDR3 is CASSLGGGYYEQYF. The CDR3 DNA is TGTGCCAGCAGCTTAGGAGGGGGTTACTACGAGCAGTACTTC.

This clonotype was counted a single time. This is likely a read error, given that the CDR3 carries no conserved phenylalanine or tryptophan at its end. It is unclear where the CDR3 begins or ends on the DNA, so no DNA is shown, and the CDR3 is as TCRdb lists it. The chain employs TRBV29-1 and TRBJ2-1; the D segment call TRBD2 is taken from the table without a DNA check. CDR1 is SQVTM, CDR2 ANQGSEA, per germline. The CDR3 is 14 amino acids long, termini counted. The CDR3 region is CSVVWGDGSYTFGS.

The chain couples TRBV3-1 to TRBJ2-7, with 15 bases matching TRBD2. The CDR3 spans 15 residues. The junction had 3 bases not matched to a gene; V was cut back by 6 bases and J by 3 bases. CDR1 is LGHDT, CDR2 YNNKEL, per germline (reference sequence). The CDR3 reads CASRGLAGGFYEQYF. The CDR3 region has the DNA TGTGCCAGCAGAGGACTAGCGGGAGGGTTCTACGAGCAGTACTTC.

The genes are TRBV29-1 and TRBJ2-1; D remains unclear. CDR3 length: 14 residues. Per germline, CDR1 SQVTM and CDR2 ANQGSEA. Trimming pared 6 bases from V and 4 bases from J, leaving 16 bases between. CDR3 region: CSVLPAVSYNEQFF. The CDR3 DNA is TGCAGCGTCTTGCCCGCCGTCTCTTACAATGAGCAGTTCTTC.

The chain links TRBV6-1 to TRBJ1-2; 8 bases agree with TRBD1. This CDR3 spans 13 amino acids. V dropped 6 bases and J dropped 2; count of bases not matched to a gene: 2. Germline CDR1 reads MNHNS; CDR2 reads SASEGT. The CDR3 sequence: CASRGDRNYGYTF. CDR3 nucleotides: TGTGCCAGCAGAGGGGACAGGAACTATGGCTACACCTTC.

This clonotype was recorded at least ten times. The chain employs TRBV20-1 and TRBJ2-5, with D perhaps TRBD2 (5 bases). Germline lookup yields CDR1 DFQATT and CDR2 SNEGSKA (reference sequence). The CDR3 runs 11 residues. V was trimmed by 6 bases and J by 5 bases, leaving 10 bases between them. The CDR3: CSARRGETQYF. Written as DNA, the CDR3 is TGCAGTGCCAGACGAGGGGAGACCCAGTACTTC.

In the case of this clonotype: This may stem from a read error, because a much larger clone lies one nucleotide away. The rearrangement uses TRBV29-1 and TRBJ1-1, with 7 positions matching TRBD1. Germline CDR1 SQVTM, CDR2 ANQGSEA. This CDR3 is built from 15 residues. The trim removed 5 bases at V and 1 base at J, leaving 10 bases unmatched. This chain's CDR3 is CSVKTGGDRNTEAFF. The CDR3 bases are TGCAGCGTTAAGACAGGCGGGGACAGGAACACTGAAGCTTTCTTT.